This TCR beta chain was identified during a study of shared clonotypes between healthy human individuals. Study outcomes and limitations: On the whole, naive subsets had larger estimated richness than memory subsets had.

CDR1 MNHEY and CDR2 SMNVEV come from the germline V gene (reference sequence). V lost 2 bases, J lost 3 bases, and 9 bases lay in between. The CDR3 totals 14 residues. On this clone itself: Its matching antigen is unknown.

Libraries were prepared by immunoSEQ multiplex PCR; TCRdb keeps only in-frame clonotypes and omits some of them. The sample records roughly 1,100,000 clones, 65% to 75% being singletons. The sequenced sample consisted of memory CD4+ T cells sorted from blood. The subset: CD45RA-negative fraction. The TCR sequence derives from a young man in good health. The chain links TRBV27 to TRBJ2-3; no clear D gene. This CDR3 is CASSLGRTTDTQYF. As DNA, the CDR3 is TGTGCCAGCAGTTTAGGCAGAACAACAGATACGCAGTATTTT.